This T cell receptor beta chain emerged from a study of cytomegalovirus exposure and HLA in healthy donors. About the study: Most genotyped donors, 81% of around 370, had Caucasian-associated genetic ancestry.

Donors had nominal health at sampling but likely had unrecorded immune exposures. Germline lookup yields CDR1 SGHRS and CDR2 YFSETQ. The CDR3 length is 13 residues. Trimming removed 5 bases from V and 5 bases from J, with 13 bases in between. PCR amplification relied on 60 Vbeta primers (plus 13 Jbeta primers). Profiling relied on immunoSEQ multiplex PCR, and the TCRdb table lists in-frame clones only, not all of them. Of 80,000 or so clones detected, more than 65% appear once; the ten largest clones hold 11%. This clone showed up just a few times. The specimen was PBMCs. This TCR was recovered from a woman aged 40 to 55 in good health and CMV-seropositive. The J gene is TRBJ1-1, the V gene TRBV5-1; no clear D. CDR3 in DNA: TGCGCCAGCAGGGAGGGTGCGGGTACTGAAGCTTTCTTT. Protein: CASREGAGTEAFF.